This T cell receptor (beta chain) was documented in a study of monozygotic twins with cystic fibrosis. Study context: With around 14 PCR cycles, barcoded libraries came from roughly 2.8 micrograms of fragmented DNA. Study findings and constraints: Unrelated CF individuals shared fewer identical clonotypes than monozygotic CF twins. Age, concordance and disease severity did not associate with shared CDR3 numbers. J usage was most co-twin-similar in 8 of 16 pairs, V in 13.

Germline trimming cut 3 bases from V and 2 bases from J; bases unmatched to any gene: 10. The CDR3 is 19 residues long. Germline loops: CDR1 MNHNS, CDR2 SASEGT. Details on this clone: Its cognate antigen is unknown.

Only in-frame clones appear in the TCRdb table, and some are missing; sequencing was by immunoSEQ multiplex PCR. The table lists around 17,000 clones, about 96% of them singletons. The sequenced sample consisted of blood. The chain has TRBV6-1 and TRBJ2-6, with TRBD1 matching 10 bases. The receptor was isolated from a girl aged 2-10 years with cystic fibrosis. This CDR3 reads CASSDLTGGAPTGANVLTF. CDR3 nucleotides: TGTGCCAGCAGTGACCTGACAGGGGGCGCCCCGACTGGGGCCAACGTCCTGACTTTC.